Listed here are 24 T cell receptor beta chains from one sample, sequenced in a study of T cells after posttransplantation cyclophosphamide. TCRdb's copy holds only in-frame clones and misses some; the assay was immunoSEQ multiplex PCR. The repertoire has about 30,000 clones, none seen only once; the ten largest take around 3%. The specimen sequenced was PBMCs. The receptor source for this set is a woman aged 60 to 75 in good health, CMV-negative, and a related stem cell transplant donor.

Ten or more counts support this clone. The rearrangement uses TRBV30 and TRBJ2-2, with 12 bases lining up with TRBD2. In germline, CDR1 is GTSNPN, CDR2 SVGIG (reference sequence). The CDR3 extends over 16 amino acids. Losses at the gene ends were 4 bases for V and 2 bases for J; bases not matched to a gene: 5. CDR3 DNA: TGTGCCTGGATTCTGACTAGCGGGGGTAACACCGGGGAGCTGTTTTTT. Amino acid sequence: CAWILTSGGNTGELFF.

This clone was detected many times. The chain combines TRBV28 with TRBJ2-7; 9 bases are shared with TRBD1. This CDR3 comprises 16 residues. J lost 0 bases, V lost 6 bases, and 9 bases had no gene match. Per the germline V gene, CDR1 is MDHEN and CDR2 is SYDVKM. CDR3 nucleotide sequence: TGTGCCAGCAGCTTACAGACAGGGGGTCTCTCCTACGAGCAGTACTTC. Residues: CASSLQTGGLSYEQYF.

This clone showed up many times. V and J are TRBV5-6 and TRBJ2-7; a possible D gene is TRBD2 (7 bases). Germline loops: CDR1 SGHDT, CDR2 YYEEEE. The CDR3 sequence is 17 residues long. Trimming cost V 0 bases and J 0 bases, with 16 bases left between them. The CDR3 region is CASSLAGGGGTSYEQYF. The CDR3 DNA follows: TGTGCCAGCAGCTTGGCCGGAGGGGGGGGCACCTCCTACGAGCAGTACTTC.

This clone was seen at least ten times. The V gene is TRBV5-8, the J gene TRBJ1-4; 9 bases map to TRBD1. CDR1 SGHTS and CDR2 YDEGEE come from the germline V gene. V lost 4 bases to trimming and J lost 7 bases; unmatched junction nucleotides: 8. The CDR3 length is 15 residues. The CDR3 here is CASSDRDRVVEKLFF. CDR3 nucleotides: TGTGCCAGCAGCGACCGGGACAGGGTGGTTGAAAAACTGTTTTTT. The full variable domain, completed using reference TRBV5-8 and TRBJ1-4, is EAGVTQSPTHLIKTRGQQATLRCSPISGHTSVYWYQQALGLGLQFLLWYDEGEERNRGNFPPRFSGRQFPNYSSELNVNALELEDSALYLCASSDRDRVVEKLFFGSGTQLSVL.

Ten or more counts support this clone. The chain combines TRBV7-2 with TRBJ1-2; D is undetermined. CDR1 SGHTA and CDR2 FQGNSA come from the germline V gene. This CDR3 contains 15 residues. Trimming shortened V by 4 bases and J by 4 bases, and 16 bases separated the two germline ends. The CDR3 is CASSSRGGLGYGYTF. CDR3 DNA sequence: TGTGCCAGCAGCTCCCGGGGAGGGCTCGGCTATGGCTACACCTTC.

This clone was seen ten or more times. The V call is TRBV19, the J call TRBJ1-1; D gene ambiguous. This CDR3 spans 16 amino acids. The germline CDR1 and CDR2 sequences are LNHDA and SQIVND (reference sequence). The V and J ends lost 3 bases and 0 bases respectively, with 14 bases between them. The CDR3 DNA reads as TGTGCCAGTAGTATTAGTAACTCACCGATGAACACTGAAGCTTTCTTT. Its translation: CASSISNSPMNTEAFF. Filled out from reference TRBV19 and TRBJ1-1, the complete variable domain reads DGGITQSPKYLFRKEGQNVTLSCEQNLNHDAMYWYRQDPGQGLRLIYYSQIVNDFQKGDIAEGYSVSREKKESFPLTVTSAQKNPTAFYLCASSISNSPMNTEAFFGQGTRLTVV.

This clone was seen repeatedly, ten times or more. The chain links TRBV6-1 to TRBJ1-1; D unclear. CDR1 is MNHNS and CDR2 is SASEGT in the germline V gene. The CDR3 is 11 residues long. The V end was cut by 7 bases, the J end by 3 bases, with 6 bases between. The CDR3 nucleotides read TGTGCCAGCATATCGGACACTGAAGCTTTCTTT. This sequence encodes CASISDTEAFF.

This clone came up many times. Written as DNA, the CDR3 is TGTGCCAGCTCACCAAAGCATACCACGACTAATCAGCCCCAGCATTTT. Protein: CASSPKHTTTNQPQHF. V is TRBV18 and J is TRBJ1-5; D is ambiguous. V gave up 2 bases and J gave up 4 bases, with 15 bases separating them. The CDR3 length is 16 residues. Germline-derived CDR1 and CDR2 are KGHSH and LQKENI.

This clone was counted ten times or more. V and J are TRBV28 and TRBJ1-1, with D tentatively TRBD1 (6 bases). There are 15 residues in the CDR3. The germline V and J ends were trimmed by 5 bases and 4 bases, with 17 bases remaining between them. The V gene's germline CDR1 is MDHEN and CDR2 SYDVKM. The CDR3 coding sequence is TGTGCCAGCAGTGCAAACAGGGCGGGGGCCACTGAAGCTTTCTTT. As protein: CASSANRAGATEAFF.

This clone was seen many times. The genes are TRBV7-9 and TRBJ2-3, with 8 bases fitting TRBD2. Germline V CDR1 and CDR2: SEHNR, FQNEAQ (reference sequence). The CDR3 has 15 residues. J was trimmed by 4 bases and V by 7 bases; bases with no gene match: 10. CDR3 bases: TGTGCCAGCACCCTCGGGGGCGGGGGGCCAGATACGCAGTATTTT. Its translation: CASTLGGGGPDTQYF. The full variable domain, rest sourced from reference TRBV7-9 and TRBJ2-3, is DTGVSQNPRHKITKRGQNVTFRCDPISEHNRLYWYRQTLGQGPEFLTYFQNEAQLEKSRLLSDRFSAERPKGSFSTLEIQRTEQGDSAMYLCASTLGGGGPDTQYFGPGTRLTVL.

At least ten counts were recorded for this clone. The CDR3 spells CASSIEGRSNQPQHF. In DNA, the CDR3 is TGTGCCAGTAGTATAGAGGGGCGGAGCAATCAGCCCCAGCATTTT. The rearrangement joins TRBV19 to TRBJ1-5; maybe TRBD1 (5 bases). Per germline, CDR1 LNHDA and CDR2 SQIVND (reference sequence). There are 15 residues in the CDR3. The V and J ends lost 0 bases and 1 base respectively, with 7 bases between them.

The J gene is TRBJ1-1, the V gene TRBV28; tentatively, D is TRBD1 (6 bases). The V gene lost 5 bases and the J gene lost 1 base, with 20 bases spanning the gap. Germline loops: CDR1 MDHEN, CDR2 SYDVKM. This CDR3 contains 17 residues. CDR3 DNA: TGTGCCAGCAGTCCCTTTCTTCCGGGACACCGGAACACTGAAGCTTTCTTT. This encodes CASSPFLPGHRNTEAFF.

The chain couples TRBV12-3 or TRBV12-4 to TRBJ2-3; 9 nucleotides agree with TRBD2. The CDR3 loop spans 17 amino acids. V lost 3 bases to trimming and J lost 0 bases; unmatched junction nucleotides: 7. CDR3 sequence (DNA): TGTGCCAGCAGTTTCAGTAATCTAGCGGGGAGCACAGATACGCAGTATTTT. Protein: CASSFSNLAGSTDTQYF.

The table lists this clone with many counts. J is TRBJ1-1 and V is TRBV9, with a weak D call TRBD1 (6 bases). The CDR3 is 14 residues long. V lost 0 bases to trimming and J lost 4 bases, with 10 bases between them. In germline, CDR1 is SGDLS, CDR2 YYNGEE. The CDR3 reads CASSVGQGITEAFF. Written as DNA, the CDR3 is TGTGCCAGCAGCGTAGGCCAGGGGATCACTGAAGCTTTCTTT. The whole variable domain, remainder taken from reference TRBV9 and TRBJ1-1, is DSGVTQTPKHLITATGQRVTLRCSPRSGDLSVYWYQQSLDQGLQFLIQYYNGEERAKGNILERFSAQQFPDLHSELNLSSLELGDSALYFCASSVGQGITEAFFGQGTRLTVV.

This clone occurred many times. This chain joins TRBV5-1 and TRBJ2-7, with 10 bases that match TRBD1. The germline V gene has CDR1 SGHRS and CDR2 YFSETQ. The CDR3 has 14 residues. J gave up 6 bases and V 4 bases, and 7 bases lay outside the gene matches. The CDR3 here is CASSIPGQGREQYF. The CDR3, as DNA: TGCGCCAGCAGCATACCGGGACAGGGGCGCGAGCAGTACTTC.

At least ten counts were recorded for this clone. The chain recombines TRBV12-3 or TRBV12-4 with TRBJ2-1; 13 positions match TRBD2. Germline trimming cut 5 bases from V and 8 bases from J; bases unmatched to any gene: 6. CDR3 length equals 15 residues. CDR3 nucleotides: TGTGCCAGCAGTCCCTGGACTAGCGGGAGATATGAGCAGTTCTTC. Its protein product is CASSPWTSGRYEQFF.

The chain joins TRBV7-3 to TRBJ2-7; 8 bases align to TRBD1. This CDR3 spans 15 amino acids. The germline CDR1 and CDR2 sequences are SGHTA and FQGTGA. V was pared by 5 bases and J by 5 bases, with 11 bases of the junction left unmatched. CDR3 DNA sequence: TGTGCCAGCAGCAGCTACAGGGGGGAGAGGAACGAGCAGTACTTC. Residues: CASSSYRGERNEQYF.

There are a few counts of this clone. The chain joins TRBV15 to TRBJ1-4; D is uncertain. The CDR3 spans 15 residues. CDR1 LNHNV and CDR2 YYDKDF come from the germline V gene (reference sequence). The V gene lost 0 bases and the J gene lost 3 bases, with 8 bases spanning the gap. In DNA, the CDR3 is TGTGCCACCAGCAGAGATAAGGTCTCTAATGAAAAACTGTTTTTT. It specifies CATSRDKVSNEKLFF.

This clone was observed many times. This chain uses TRBV18 with TRBJ2-7; D unclear. The CDR3 runs to 14 residues. Between the trimmed V and J ends, which lost 3 bases and 2 bases, there was a span of 11 bases. Germline V lookup: CDR1 KGHSH, CDR2 LQKENI. The CDR3 DNA reads TGTGCCAGCTCACCTCCAATCAAAACCTACGAGCAGTACTTC. Translating it yields CASSPPIKTYEQYF.

Regarding this clone: Relative to the germline gene, one junction end is altered; a read error may explain this. This sequence joins TRBV7-7 and TRBJ2-5, with 9 nucleotides matching TRBD2. The CDR3 runs to 15 residues. Looked up from germline, CDR1 is SSHAT and CDR2 is FNYEAQ (reference sequence). CDR3 sequence (DNA): TGTGCTAGCAGCTTTCAGCTAGCGGGGAAAGAGACCCAGTACTTC. This gives the protein CASSFQLAGKETQYF. Supplemented by reference TRBV7-7 and TRBJ2-5, the full variable domain reads GAGVSQSPRYKVTKRGQDVTLRCDPISSHATLYWYQQALGQGPEFLTYFNYEAQPDKSGLPSDRFSAERPEGSISTLTIQRTEQRDSAMYRCASSFQLAGKETQYFGPGTRLLVL.

Many counts were recorded for this clone. This sequence joins TRBV2 and TRBJ1-2, with D possibly matching TRBD1 (6 bases). The germline V and J ends were trimmed by 6 bases and 4 bases, with 15 bases remaining between them. There are 14 residues in the CDR3. CDR1 SNHLY and CDR2 FYNNEI come from the germline V gene. The CDR3 sequence is CASRNRDLGYGYTF. The CDR3, as DNA: TGTGCCAGCAGGAACAGGGATCTTGGCTATGGCTACACCTTC.

This clone has just a few counts. The J gene is TRBJ2-5, the V gene TRBV6-5, with 8 positions matching TRBD2. The CDR3 sequence is 14 residues long. CDR1 is MNHEY and CDR2 is SVGAGI in the germline V gene. The trim removed 6 bases at V and 5 bases at J, leaving 8 bases unmatched. The CDR3 here is CASRRGLVEETQYF. CDR3 nucleotides: TGTGCCAGCAGGCGGGGACTAGTGGAGGAGACCCAGTACTTC.

The table lists this clone with many counts. The chain carries TRBV5-1 and TRBJ2-2, with 9 positions matching TRBD1. The V gene end was trimmed by 4 bases and the J gene end by 4 bases; junction bases not matched to a gene: 5. From germline, CDR1 is SGHRS and CDR2 YFSETQ. The CDR3 is 15 residues long. The CDR3 reads CASSGRDRATGELFF. CDR3 DNA sequence: TGCGCCAGCAGCGGCCGGGACAGGGCCACCGGGGAGCTGTTTTTT.

This clone has only a few counts. The chain carries TRBV7-2 and TRBJ2-2, with 8 bases matching TRBD2. Losses at the gene ends were 5 bases for V and 5 bases for J; bases not matched to a gene: 16. The CDR3 totals 18 residues. Looked up from germline, CDR1 is SGHTA and CDR2 is FQGNSA. The CDR3 spells CASSPDGLASFKTGELFF. Here the CDR3 DNA reads TGTGCCAGCAGCCCAGACGGACTAGCCTCCTTTAAAACCGGGGAGCTGTTTTTT.